These 17 T cell receptor beta chains originate from one sample sequenced in a study of T-cell memory formation after mild COVID-19. Via MiXCR, TCRdb re-called the 5' RACE reads, giving one row per CDR3 protein. The sample has about 250,000 distinct CDR3 sequences; roughly 14% are singletons. Sequencing was done on a sample of PBMCs or a T cell subset sorted from them (not recorded which). The receptors shown here come from an adult woman who had mild COVID-19 (a few samples of this study predate the infection). Cell type and time point are not known.

The chain has TRBV27 and TRBJ1-3; D is possibly TRBD1 (6 bases). Deletions cut 5 bases from V and 0 bases from J, with 11 bases between. Germline V lookup: CDR1 MNHEY, CDR2 SMNVEV (reference sequence). The CDR3 is 15 amino acids. The DNA of the CDR3 is TGTGCCAGCAGTGTGAGGGGGACCTCTGGAAACACCATATATTTT. This sequence encodes CASSVRGTSGNTIYF.

The chain recombines TRBV2 with TRBJ1-5, with 7 nucleotides matching TRBD1. Trimming cost V 0 bases and J 3 bases; bases outside gene matches: 2. The CDR3 has 15 residues. Per the germline V gene, CDR1 is SNHLY and CDR2 is FYNNEI. CDR3 region: CASSEADRPNQPQHF. The CDR3 DNA reads as TGTGCCAGCAGTGAAGCGGACAGGCCCAATCAGCCCCAGCATTTT.

Only one count was recorded for this clonotype. V and J are TRBV6-2 or TRBV6-3 and TRBJ2-7, with D maybe TRBD2 (5 bases). Per germline, CDR1 MNHEY and CDR2 SVGEGT. This CDR3 contains 16 residues. Trimming left V 0 bases short and J 2 bases short, with 14 bases between. The CDR3 loop reads CASSYSKGVFTYEQYF. The CDR3 region has the DNA TGTGCCAGCAGTTACTCGAAGGGAGTCTTCACCTACGAGCAGTACTTC.

This chain links TRBV7-3 with TRBJ2-1; 12 positions match TRBD2. V lost 1 base to trimming and J lost 4 bases; unmatched junction nucleotides: 5. This CDR3 spans 17 amino acids. Germline loops: CDR1 SGHTA, CDR2 FQGTGA. The CDR3 loop reads CASSLRSLAGGYNEQFF. CDR3 DNA sequence: TGTGCCAGCAGCTTAAGATCGCTAGCGGGAGGGTACAATGAGCAGTTCTTC.

This CDR3 reads CASSLLRGDPYNEQFF. CDR3 DNA: TGTGCCAGCAGCTTGTTGAGGGGGGACCCTTACAATGAGCAGTTCTTC. The chain couples TRBV7-9 to TRBJ2-1; D is perhaps TRBD1 or TRBD2 (6 bases each). The CDR3 is made up of 16 amino acids. Trimming took off 3 bases at V and 4 bases at J, with 16 bases between the two ends. Germline lookup yields CDR1 SEHNR and CDR2 FQNEAQ (reference sequence). Variable domain in full (rest from reference TRBV7-9 and TRBJ2-1): DTGVSQNPRHKITKRGQNVTFRCDPISEHNRLYWYRQTLGQGPEFLTYFQNEAQLEKSRLLSDRFSAERPKGSFSTLEIQRTEQGDSAMYLCASSLLRGDPYNEQFFGPGTRLTVL.

V usage is TRBV5-1 and J usage is TRBJ1-2; TRBD1 matches at 9 bases. Germline CDR1 and CDR2: SGHRS and YFSETQ. The junction had 13 bases not matched to a gene; V was cut back by 0 bases and J by 7 bases. The CDR3 runs 17 residues. This CDR3 reads CASSLALHRDRAIGYTF. Here the CDR3 DNA reads TGCGCCAGCAGCTTGGCCTTACATCGGGACAGGGCGATTGGCTACACCTTC.

The genes are TRBV7-2 and TRBJ1-6, with 7 bases matching TRBD1. Trimming at V came to 3 bases and at J to 8 bases, leaving 10 bases not matched to a gene. There are 16 residues in the CDR3. Germline CDR1 reads SGHTA; CDR2 reads FQGNSA. The DNA for the CDR3 is TGTGCCAGCAGCTTGACAGGGACACCCTCTTATTCACCCCTCCACTTT. This codes for CASSLTGTPSYSPLHF.

The table lists this clonotype with many counts. The chain has TRBV5-1 and TRBJ2-7; no firm D call. The germline V and J ends were trimmed by 4 bases and 2 bases, with 13 bases remaining between them. This CDR3 is built from 14 residues. From germline, CDR1 is SGHRS and CDR2 YFSETQ. This CDR3 is CASSNLDGTYEQYF. CDR3 nucleotide sequence: TGCGCCAGCAGCAACTTAGACGGTACCTACGAGCAGTACTTC.

This sequence joins TRBV5-1 and TRBJ1-5; D might be TRBD1 (5 bases). CDR3 length: 14 residues. V was cut by 3 bases and J by 2 bases, with 9 bases left in between. Germline CDR1 and CDR2: SGHRS and YFSETQ. This chain's CDR3 is CASSWDGRNQPQHF. CDR3 bases: TGCGCCAGCAGCTGGGACGGACGCAATCAGCCCCAGCATTTT.

This chain links TRBV24-1 with TRBJ2-1; 12 nucleotides align to TRBD2. The CDR3 contains 18 residues. With V trimmed by 0 bases and J by 5 bases, 7 bases remained unmatched. CDR1 and CDR2 (germline): KGHDR, SFDVKD. CDR3 nucleotides: TGTGCCACCAGTGATTTGCAGCTAGCGGGAGGGCGAGACAATGAGCAGTTCTTC. Its protein is CATSDLQLAGGRDNEQFF.

The gene calls are TRBV20-1 and TRBJ2-1; 7 nucleotides align to TRBD2. CDR3 length: 15 amino acids. V trimming: 1 base; J trimming: 3 bases; junction bases outside the gene matches: 6. Germline assignment: CDR1 DFQATT and CDR2 SNEGSKA (reference sequence). CDR3 DNA sequence: TGCAGTGCTAGAGGACTAGCCCGGGACTACAATGAGCAGTTCTTC. It codes for CSARGLARDYNEQFF.

The chain has TRBV7-2 and TRBJ2-5; D gene unclear. Germline CDR1 is SGHTA and CDR2 is FQGNSA. This CDR3 is built from 12 residues. V dropped 2 bases and J dropped 5 bases, with 6 bases sitting between them. CDR3 in amino acids: CASSLTFETQYF. The CDR3 DNA follows: TGTGCCAGCAGCTTAACCTTCGAGACCCAGTACTTC.

This clonotype turned up a few times. The CDR3 loop reads CASSVPGGRNNEQFF. CDR3 coding DNA: TGTGCCAGTAGTGTCCCGGGGGGGCGGAACAATGAGCAGTTCTTC. This sequence joins TRBV19 and TRBJ2-1; TRBD2 agrees at 8 bases. This CDR3 contains 15 residues. The trim removed 5 bases at V and 5 bases at J, leaving 8 bases unmatched. Germline V lookup: CDR1 LNHDA, CDR2 SQIVND (reference sequence). Full variable domain (rest looked up from reference TRBV19 and TRBJ2-1): DGGITQSPKYLFRKEGQNVTLSCEQNLNHDAMYWYRQDPGQGLRLIYYSQIVNDFQKGDIAEGYSVSREKKESFPLTVTSAQKNPTAFYLCASSVPGGRNNEQFFGPGTRLTVL.

The chain employs TRBV24-1 and TRBJ2-3, with TRBD2 matching over 8 bases. CDR1 and CDR2 (germline): KGHDR, SFDVKD. V trimming: 3 bases; J trimming: 2 bases; junction bases outside the gene matches: 9. There are 17 residues in the CDR3. For the CDR3, the DNA is TGTGCCACCAGTGATCCATTACGGGGGGGGAACACAGATACGCAGTATTTT. It specifies CATSDPLRGGNTDTQYF.

The table lists this clonotype with many counts. This rearrangement joins TRBV6-6 to TRBJ1-3; 8 nucleotides line up with TRBD1. Germline V gene lookup returns CDR1 MNHNY and CDR2 SVGAGI (reference sequence). The CDR3 consists of 15 residues. J lost 1 base, V lost 7 bases, and 6 bases had no gene match. The chain's CDR3 is CASTKTGESGNTIYF. The CDR3, as DNA: TGTGCCAGCACCAAGACAGGGGAGTCTGGAAACACCATATATTTT.

This clonotype came up a few times. The genes are TRBV7-8 and TRBJ1-1, with a possible D match to TRBD1 (5 bases). Germline CDR1 reads SGHVS; CDR2 reads FQNEAQ. Trimming took off 1 base at V and 5 bases at J, with 17 bases between the two ends. CDR3 size: 16 residues. Here the CDR3 DNA reads TGTGCCAGCAGCTTAGAGTCAGCCATCGGGGGGACTGAAGCTTTCTTT. As protein: CASSLESAIGGTEAFF.

This clonotype appeared a few times. The chain carries TRBV14 and TRBJ2-2, with D possibly TRBD1 on 5 matching bases. The CDR3 loop spans 14 amino acids. V was shortened by 4 bases and J by 4 bases, with 10 bases between the two germline ends. Germline CDR1 SGHDN, CDR2 FVKESK. CDR3 loop: CASSRGHATGELFF. The CDR3 bases are TGTGCCAGCAGCCGCGGACACGCCACCGGGGAGCTGTTTTTT.